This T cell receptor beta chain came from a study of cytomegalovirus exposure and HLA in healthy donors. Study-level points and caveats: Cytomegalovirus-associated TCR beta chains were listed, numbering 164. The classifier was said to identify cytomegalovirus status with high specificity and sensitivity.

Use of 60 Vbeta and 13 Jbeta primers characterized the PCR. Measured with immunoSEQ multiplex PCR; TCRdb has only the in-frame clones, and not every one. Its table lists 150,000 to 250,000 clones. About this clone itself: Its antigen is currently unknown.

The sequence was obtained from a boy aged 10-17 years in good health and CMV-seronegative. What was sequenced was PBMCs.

The CDR3 region has the DNA TGTGCCAGCAGCTCCAAGCGGGGCCGCTACAATGAGCAGTTCTTC. It specifies CASSSKRGRYNEQFF. V usage is TRBV7-6 and J usage is TRBJ2-1, with 7 bases lining up with TRBD2. The ends lost 4 bases at V and 3 bases at J; junction bases unmatched: 6. The CDR3 extends over 15 amino acids. CDR1 is SGHVS, CDR2 FNYEAQ, per germline.